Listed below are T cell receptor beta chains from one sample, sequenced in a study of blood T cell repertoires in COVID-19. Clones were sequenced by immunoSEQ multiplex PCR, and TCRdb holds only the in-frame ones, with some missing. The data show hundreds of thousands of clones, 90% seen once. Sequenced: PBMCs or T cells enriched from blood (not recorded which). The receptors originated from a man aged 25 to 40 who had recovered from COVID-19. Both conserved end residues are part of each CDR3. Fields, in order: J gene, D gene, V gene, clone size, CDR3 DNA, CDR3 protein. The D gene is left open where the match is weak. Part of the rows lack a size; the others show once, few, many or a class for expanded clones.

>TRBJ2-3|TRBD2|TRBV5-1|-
TGCGCCAGCAGCTTGGGCGGGGGAAGCACAGATACGCAGTATTTT
CASSLGGGSTDTQYF
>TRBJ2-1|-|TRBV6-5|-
TGTGCCAGCTCCCAGACTCACAATGAGCAGTTCTTC
CASSQTHNEQFF
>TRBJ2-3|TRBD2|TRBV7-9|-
TGTGCCAGCAGCTCCGGGACTAGCGGGAGGGTGGGCACAGATACGCAGTATTTT
CASSSGTSGRVGTDTQYF
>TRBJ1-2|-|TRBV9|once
TGTGCCAGCAGCGTAGGTGGCCGGAGCTATGGCTACACCTTC
CASSVGGRSYGYTF
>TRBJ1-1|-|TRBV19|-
TGTGCCAGTAACTCTCCCCCGGGTAGGTCGGGAACTGAAGCTTTCTTT
CASNSPPGRSGTEAFF
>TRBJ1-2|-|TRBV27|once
TGTGCCAGCAGTTTAGATGGCAACACAGGGATCGGCTACACCTTC
CASSLDGNTGIGYTF
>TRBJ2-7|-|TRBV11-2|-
TGTGCCAGCAGCTTAGCGTCGCAGGGGTACGAGCAGTACTTC
CASSLASQGYEQYF
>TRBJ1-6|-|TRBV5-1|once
TGCGCCAGCAGCTTAAATCGAGCCTATAATTCACCCCTCCACTTT
CASSLNRAYNSPLHF
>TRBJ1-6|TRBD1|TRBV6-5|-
TGTGCCAGCAGGTCGACAGGGGGCGGCTCACCCCTCCACTTT
CASRSTGGGSPLHF
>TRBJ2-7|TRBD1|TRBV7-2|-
TGTGCCAGCAGAAAGGACAGGGTCGAGCAGTACTTC
CASRKDRVEQYF
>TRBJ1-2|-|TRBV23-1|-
TGCGCCAGCAGGACCAGACCCCAGGGTGGGTCTTATGGCTACACCTTC
CASRTRPQGGSYGYTF
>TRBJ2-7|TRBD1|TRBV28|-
TGTGCCAGCAGTCTAGGGACAGACCACTACCTAACGGCCTACGAGCAGTACTTC
CASSLGTDHYLTAYEQYF
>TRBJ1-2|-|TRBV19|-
TGTGCCAGTACATCCCGGACACTCAACTATGGCTACACCTTC
CASTSRTLNYGYTF
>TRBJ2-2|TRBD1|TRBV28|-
TGTGCCAGCAGCCCTCAGGGGGCCGGGGAGCTGTTTTTT
CASSPQGAGELFF
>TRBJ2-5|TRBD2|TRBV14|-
TGTGCCAGCAGCCAAGATCAGCGGGGACTAGAGACCCAGTACTTC
CASSQDQRGLETQYF
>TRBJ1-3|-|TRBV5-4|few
TGTGCCAGCAGCTTGGGACAGCTCTCTGGAAACACCATATATTTT
CASSLGQLSGNTIYF
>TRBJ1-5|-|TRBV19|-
TGTGCCAGTAGTATCGGGACAAGTCTCAATCAGCCCCAGCATTTT
CASSIGTSLNQPQHF
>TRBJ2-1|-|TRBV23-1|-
TGCGCCAGCAGTCAATCGGGACTCAGCTCCTACAATGAGCAGTTCTTC
CASSQSGLSSYNEQFF
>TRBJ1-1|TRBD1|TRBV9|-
TGTGCCAGCAGCGCCGGTGTAGGGACAGGGCTCACTGAAGCTTTCTTT
CASSAGVGTGLTEAFF
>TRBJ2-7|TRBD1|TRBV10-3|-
TGTGCCATCGGGGGACAGGGCTACGAGCAGTACTTC
CAIGGQGYEQYF
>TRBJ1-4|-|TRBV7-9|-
TGTGCCAGCACCCCGGCAGGGAGGGAAAAACTGTTTTTT
CASTPAGREKLFF
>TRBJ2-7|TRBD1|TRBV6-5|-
TGTGCCAGTTCGACAGGGGGTTTCTACGAGCAGTACTTC
CASSTGGFYEQYF
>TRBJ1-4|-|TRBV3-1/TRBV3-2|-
TGTGCCAGCAGCCAAGATCCCCCAGGGCCTGGAAAACTGTTTTTT
CASSQDPPGPGKLFF
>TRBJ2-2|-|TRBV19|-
TGTGCCAGTAGTATAGAAACAGGGAACACCGGGGAGCTGTTTTTT
CASSIETGNTGELFF
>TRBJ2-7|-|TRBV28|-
TGTGCCACCCTAACGTCTAAATTGGGCGACTACGAGCAGTACTTC
CATLTSKLGDYEQYF
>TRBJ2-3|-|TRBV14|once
TGTGCCAGCAGCGGTCTAGGTTCCACAGATACGCAGTATTTT
CASSGLGSTDTQYF
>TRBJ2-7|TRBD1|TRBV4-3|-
TGCGCCAGCAGCCAAGATCCGACGACAGGGGCAACCTACGAGCAGTACTTC
CASSQDPTTGATYEQYF
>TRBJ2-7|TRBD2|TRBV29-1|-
TGCAGCGTGCGACTAGCGGGAGTCTGGTACGAGCAGTACTTC
CSVRLAGVWYEQYF
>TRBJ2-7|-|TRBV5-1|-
TGCGCCAGCAGCTACAGGGAGACCTACGAGCAGTACTTC
CASSYRETYEQYF
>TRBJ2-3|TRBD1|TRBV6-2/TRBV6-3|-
TGTGCCAGCAGTTCCGGGACAGCTAGCACAGATACGCAGTATTTT
CASSSGTASTDTQYF
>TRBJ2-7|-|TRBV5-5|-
TGTGCCAGCAGCGGCTACTACCTCTCCTACGAGCAGTACTTC
CASSGYYLSYEQYF
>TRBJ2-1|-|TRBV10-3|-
TGTGCCATCACAACAGGTAACAATGAGCAGTTCTTC
CAITTGNNEQFF
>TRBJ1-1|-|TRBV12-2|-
TGTGCAAGTCGCTTAGTGGTACGCCCCCATAGACAGACACACAATGAAGCTTTCTTT
CASRLVVRPHRQTHNEAFF
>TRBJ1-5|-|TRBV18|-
TGTGCCAGCTCACCCGCGGGGTCCAATCAGCCCCAGCATTTT
CASSPAGSNQPQHF
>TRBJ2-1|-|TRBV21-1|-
TGTGCCAGCAGCAAAGGGGGACACTCCGTATACATTGAGCAGTTCTTC
CASSKGGHSVYIEQFF
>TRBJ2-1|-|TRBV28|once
TGTGCCAGCTCCGGGGGAGCCTACAATGAGCAGTTCTTC
CASSGGAYNEQFF
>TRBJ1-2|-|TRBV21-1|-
TGTGCCAGAGGGGCAGGGGCTAACTATGGCTACACCTTC
CARGAGANYGYTF
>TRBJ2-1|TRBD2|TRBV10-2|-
TGCGCCAGCAGGACGGGGACTAGCGGGGGTCCCTACAATGAGCAGTTCTTC
CASRTGTSGGPYNEQFF
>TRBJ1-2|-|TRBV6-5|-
TGTGCCAGCAGTTACTCGTCGAACAGTAAGAACTATGGCTACACCTTC
CASSYSSNSKNYGYTF
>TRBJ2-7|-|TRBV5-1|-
TGCGCCAGCAGCTTGGGACAGGACTCCTACGAGCAGTACTTC
CASSLGQDSYEQYF
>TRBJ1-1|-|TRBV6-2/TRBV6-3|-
TGTGCCAGCAGTTACTCGTTAAGGACAAACACTGAAGCTTTCTTT
CASSYSLRTNTEAFF